The source of this T cell receptor beta chain is a study of blood T cell repertoires in COVID-19. The wider study: Samples representing acute and convalescent COVID-19 were sourced from the United States, Italy and Spain.

This clone was seen just once. Self-reported history from a screening survey and questionnaire set each donor's cohort. The length of the CDR3 is 16 residues. The V end lost 2 bases, the J end lost 3 bases, and 19 bases lay between the germline ends. Germline lookup yields CDR1 GTSNPN and CDR2 SVGIG (reference sequence). Profiled with immunoSEQ multiplex PCR; TCRdb holds only in-frame clones, not every one. This table holds 200,000 to 250,000 clones, roughly 80% found once. Material for sequencing was PBMCs or T cells enriched from blood (not recorded which). The chain combines TRBV30 with TRBJ1-1, with a possible D match to TRBD1 (5 bases). The TCR originated in a man aged 55 to 70 who had recovered from COVID-19. Here the CDR3 reads CAWSLGLSQGYTEAFF. The CDR3 DNA is TGTGCCTGGAGTTTGGGACTTTCTCAGGGCTACACTGAAGCTTTCTTT.